The 27 T cell receptor beta chains listed next were all sequenced from one sample in a study of spatial heterogeneity in lung cancer. TCRdb redid the calling of the 5' RACE reads with MiXCR, one entry per CDR3 protein. The profile shows about 70,000 distinct CDR3 sequences, about 8.2% of them singletons. Time point noted: blood at routine non-recurrence follow-up after resection. The specimen comprised PBMCs, sampled at follow-up. The receptors come from a female donor with early-stage non-small cell lung cancer.

This clonotype was detected a few times. The rearrangement links TRBV29-1 to TRBJ2-2; TRBD1 matches at 7 bases. CDR3 size: 13 residues. Looked up from germline, CDR1 is SQVTM and CDR2 is ANQGSEA. The J segment lost 4 bases and the V segment lost 8 bases, leaving 7 bases of the junction unmatched. The CDR3 is CSTMGQLTGELFF. CDR3 in DNA: TGCAGCACTATGGGACAGCTCACCGGGGAGCTGTTTTTT.

The table lists this clonotype with a few counts. The CDR3 region is CASSPKGLYQETQYF. As DNA, the CDR3 is TGTGCCAGCAGCCCCAAGGGGCTGTACCAAGAGACCCAGTACTTC. The chain employs TRBV3-1 and TRBJ2-5, with D possibly TRBD1 on 5 matching bases. Germline CDR1 LGHDT, CDR2 YNNKEL (reference sequence). CDR3 size: 15 residues. V was pared by 4 bases and J by 0 bases, with 12 bases between.

This clonotype was seen at least ten times. The V gene is TRBV29-1, the J gene TRBJ2-3; no clear D gene. V lost 5 bases and J 0 bases, leaving 12 bases between the germline ends. In germline, CDR1 is SQVTM, CDR2 ANQGSEA. The CDR3 runs to 14 residues. The CDR3 DNA follows: TGCAGCGTTCGGTCCCACGGCAGCACAGATACGCAGTATTTT. It yields the protein CSVRSHGSTDTQYF.

The J gene is TRBJ1-2, the V gene TRBV27; 11 bases map to TRBD1. With V trimmed by 3 bases and J by 8 bases, 14 bases remained unmatched. Per the germline V gene, CDR1 is MNHEY and CDR2 is SMNVEV (reference sequence). The CDR3 runs 17 residues. Here the CDR3 reads CASSLEFRTGGISGYTF. The CDR3 DNA is TGTGCCAGCAGTTTGGAGTTCCGGACAGGGGGCATTTCCGGCTACACCTTC.

A few counts support this clonotype. The chain is built from TRBV28 and TRBJ2-1; 14 bases are a match to TRBD2. This CDR3 has 17 residues. The J segment lost 4 bases and the V segment lost 6 bases, leaving 8 bases of the junction unmatched. Germline V CDR1 and CDR2: MDHEN, SYDVKM. The CDR3 nucleotides are TGTGCCAGCAGGGGGACTAGCGGGAGTTTGCTGTACAATGAGCAGTTCTTC. This encodes CASRGTSGSLLYNEQFF. The entire variable domain, with the rest obtained from reference TRBV28 and TRBJ2-1, is as follows: DVKVTQSSRYLVKRTGEKVFLECVQDMDHENMFWYRQDPGLGLRLIYFSYDVKMKEKGDIPEGYSVSREKKERFSLILESASTNQTSMYLCASRGTSGSLLYNEQFFGPGTRLTVL.

This clonotype occurred many times. The chain has TRBV7-2 and TRBJ2-5, with D possibly TRBD2 on 6 matching bases. The length of the CDR3 is 13 residues. CDR1 and CDR2 (germline): SGHTA, FQGNSA. The ends were cut back, 6 bases at V and 4 bases at J, with 12 bases in the middle. CDR3 amino acids: CASRSLARETQYF. In DNA, the CDR3 is TGTGCCAGCAGATCCCTAGCGAGAGAGACCCAGTACTTC.

This clonotype has at least ten counts. The rearrangement uses TRBV9 and TRBJ2-7; no firm D call. V was cut by 4 bases and J by 0 bases, with 14 bases left in between. Germline V lookup: CDR1 SGDLS, CDR2 YYNGEE. The CDR3 is 15 residues long. CDR3 loop: CASSLGPAPSYEQYF. The CDR3 DNA follows: TGTGCCAGCAGCCTAGGACCCGCCCCCTCCTACGAGCAGTACTTC.

The table lists this clonotype with many counts. The chain links TRBV7-2 to TRBJ1-4; 8 nucleotides match TRBD1. The CDR3 spans 14 residues. The germline V gene encodes CDR1 SGHTA and CDR2 FQGNSA. With 3 bases clipped from V and 7 bases from J, the junction kept 4 bases outside the gene matches. The CDR3 DNA sequence: TGTGCCAGCAGCTTTCAGGGGGCGACTGAAAAACTGTTTTTT. It is translated as CASSFQGATEKLFF.

This clonotype was seen repeatedly, ten times or more. This chain uses TRBV11-1 with TRBJ2-7; possibly TRBD2 for D (5 bases). Trimming took off 2 bases at V and 3 bases at J, with 11 bases between the two ends. The germline V gene encodes CDR1 SGHAT and CDR2 FQDESV (reference sequence). This CDR3 contains 14 residues. The CDR3 DNA reads TGTGCCAGCAGCTTACCCGGGGAAGTCTACGAGCAGTACTTC. Protein product: CASSLPGEVYEQYF.

This clonotype has a count of ten or more. V and J are TRBV6-2 or TRBV6-3 and TRBJ2-1, with D perhaps matching TRBD1 (6 bases). Per germline, CDR1 MNHEY and CDR2 SVGEGT. This CDR3 spans 14 amino acids. V dropped 2 bases and J dropped 4 bases, with 9 bases sitting between them. The CDR3 region is CASSYRGNYNEQFF. The CDR3 nucleotides read TGTGCCAGCAGTTACAGGGGGAATTACAATGAGCAGTTCTTC.

This clonotype was seen at least ten times. The chain recombines TRBV12-3 or TRBV12-4 with TRBJ2-2, with TRBD2 identical over 10 bases. V lost 6 bases, J lost 4 bases, and 5 bases stayed unmatched. The CDR3 runs to 15 residues. CDR3 protein: CASSPLAGVTGELFF. CDR3 coding DNA: TGTGCCAGCAGCCCTCTAGCGGGAGTCACCGGGGAGCTGTTTTTT.

This clonotype was detected ten times or more. The V call is TRBV6-5, the J call TRBJ2-7; D unclear. The germline CDR1 and CDR2 sequences are MNHEY and SVGAGI. The CDR3 sequence is 15 residues long. The V gene lost 2 bases and the J gene lost 0 bases, with 11 bases spanning the gap. The CDR3 nucleotides are TGTGCCAGCAGTTACGGCCCAGGTAGCTCCTACGAGCAGTACTTC. Translating it yields CASSYGPGSSYEQYF.

This clonotype was recorded only once. The V gene is TRBV4-1, the J gene TRBJ2-1; 8 positions match TRBD2. Germline CDR1 is MGHRA and CDR2 is YSYEKL. V gave up 0 bases and J gave up 5 bases; unmatched junction bases: 18. The CDR3 length is 20 residues. The CDR3 spells CASSQELASGRIRYDNEQFF. The CDR3 DNA follows: TGCGCCAGCAGCCAAGAGTTGGCTAGCGGGCGCATCCGTTATGACAATGAGCAGTTCTTC.

This chain joins TRBV6-1 and TRBJ2-7; D is possibly TRBD1 (6 bases). The CDR3 has 14 residues. Trimming left V 8 bases short and J 1 base short, with 15 bases between. Germline loops: CDR1 MNHNS, CDR2 SASEGT. CDR3 loop: CASGRTETSYEQYF. The CDR3 DNA sequence: TGTGCCAGCGGCCGGACAGAAACGTCCTACGAGCAGTACTTC.

This clonotype was observed many times. The V call is TRBV6-1, the J call TRBJ2-2, with D maybe TRBD2 (7 bases). This CDR3 has 17 amino acids. V gave up 9 bases and J gave up 2 bases, with 22 bases separating them. Per germline, CDR1 MNHNS and CDR2 SASEGT. The CDR3 coding sequence is TGTGCCAGTATTCTCGCGGGAGCGGGACATAACACCGGGGAGCTGTTTTTT. Translation gives CASILAGAGHNTGELFF.

This clonotype was found many times. The chain recombines TRBV20-1 with TRBJ1-1, with D maybe TRBD1 (6 bases). This CDR3 is built from 13 residues. V was shortened by 3 bases and J by 2 bases, with 10 bases between the two germline ends. Germline lookup yields CDR1 DFQATT and CDR2 SNEGSKA (reference sequence). This chain's CDR3 is CSASQQGNTEAFF. CDR3 in DNA: TGCAGTGCTAGCCAACAGGGAAACACTGAAGCTTTCTTT.

This sequence joins TRBV12-3 or TRBV12-4 and TRBJ2-5; 7 bases are shared with TRBD1. CDR3 length: 12 residues. Trimming removed 5 bases from V and 4 bases from J; junction bases left unmatched: 1. CDR3 protein: CASSRQGETQYF. As DNA, the CDR3 is TGTGCCAGCAGTCGACAGGGAGAGACCCAGTACTTC.

In this sample, this clonotype turned up many times. The J gene is TRBJ2-5, the V gene TRBV6-2 or TRBV6-3; the D gene could be TRBD1 or TRBD2 (5 bases each). This CDR3 is 13 amino acids long. The germline gives CDR1 MNHEY, CDR2 SVGEGT. The V end was cut by 4 bases, the J end by 0 bases, with 6 bases between. CDR3 sequence: CASSWDHQETQYF. As DNA, the CDR3 is TGTGCCAGCAGTTGGGACCACCAAGAGACCCAGTACTTC.

This clonotype has a count of ten or more. The chain uses TRBV5-8 and TRBJ2-7; a weak D match, TRBD1 (6 bases). V was pared by 0 bases and J by 7 bases, with 17 bases between. The CDR3 is 15 residues long. Germline V gene lookup returns CDR1 SGHTS and CDR2 YDEGEE. CDR3: CASSLGWTAPLEQYF. DNA of the CDR3: TGTGCCAGCAGCTTGGGATGGACAGCTCCTTTGGAGCAGTACTTC.

V gene TRBV19 combines with J gene TRBJ1-1; D is perhaps TRBD1 (5 bases). In germline, CDR1 is LNHDA, CDR2 SQIVND (reference sequence). The CDR3 length is 15 residues. The V and J ends lost 4 bases and 5 bases respectively, with 17 bases between them. The CDR3 bases are TGTGCCAGTAGTAAACCCACGGGGGGAATAACTGAAGCTTTCTTT. It specifies CASSKPTGGITEAFF.

V is TRBV11-2 and J is TRBJ2-1; 11 bases fit TRBD2. V shed 1 base, J shed 4 bases, and the junction held 6 bases outside the gene matches. The CDR3 covers 17 residues. Germline lookup yields CDR1 SGHAT and CDR2 FQNNGV. As DNA, the CDR3 is TGTGCCAGCAGCTTAGGCGTCACTAGCGGGAGATACAATGAGCAGTTCTTC. Translation gives CASSLGVTSGRYNEQFF.

V usage is TRBV9 and J usage is TRBJ2-3, with TRBD2 matching over 7 bases. J was trimmed by 6 bases and V by 2 bases; bases with no gene match: 9. There are 15 residues in the CDR3. Per germline, CDR1 SGDLS and CDR2 YYNGEE. DNA of the CDR3: TGTGCCAGCAGCGTTTCCAGGACTAGAGGGGATACGCAGTATTTT. This sequence encodes CASSVSRTRGDTQYF.

This rearrangement joins TRBV7-2 to TRBJ2-6; 8 bases are shared with TRBD2. V was clipped by 5 bases and J by 2 bases; unmatched bases: 5. The CDR3 is 16 residues long. Germline CDR1 SGHTA, CDR2 FQGNSA. Here the CDR3 reads CASSPRLATGANVLTF. Here the CDR3 DNA reads TGTGCCAGCAGCCCCAGACTAGCGACTGGGGCCAACGTCCTGACTTTC. Full variable domain (remainder filled in from reference TRBV7-2 and TRBJ2-6): GAGVSQSPSNKVTEKGKDVELRCDPISGHTALYWYRQSLGQGLEFLIYFQGNSAPDKSGLPSDRFSAERTGGSVSTLTIQRTQQEDSAVYLCASSPRLATGANVLTFGAGSRLTVL.

This clonotype has ten or more counts. The chain carries TRBV20-1 and TRBJ2-7; D remains unclear. V lost 5 bases and J lost 3, with 14 bases in between. The CDR3 contains 13 residues. Germline V CDR1 and CDR2: DFQATT, SNEGSKA (reference sequence). The CDR3 DNA follows: TGCAGTGCTGGACCCCCGGCAAACTACGAGCAGTACTTC. It is translated as CSAGPPANYEQYF.

This clonotype was counted many times. The chain combines TRBV30 with TRBJ2-7, with TRBD2 matching over 8 bases. V trimming: 1 base; J trimming: 6 bases; junction bases outside the gene matches: 5. Germline V gene lookup returns CDR1 GTSNPN and CDR2 SVGIG (reference sequence). This CDR3 comprises 13 residues. The DNA for the CDR3 is TGTGCCTGGAGTGCACTAGCGGAGTCCGAGCAGTACTTC. It encodes CAWSALAESEQYF.

This clonotype was observed at least ten times. The V and J genes are TRBV5-4 and TRBJ2-3; D is undetermined. The germline V and J ends were trimmed by 3 bases and 2 bases, with 10 bases remaining between them. CDR3 length: 14 residues. CDR1 is SGHNT, CDR2 YYREEE, per germline (reference sequence). The CDR3 DNA reads as TGTGCCAGCAGCTCCCTCGAGTACACAGATACGCAGTATTTT. As protein: CASSSLEYTDTQYF.

There are a few counts of this clonotype. V usage is TRBV20-1 and J usage is TRBJ2-7; perhaps TRBD1 as D (5 bases). The CDR3 sequence is 11 residues long. CDR1 is DFQATT and CDR2 is SNEGSKA in the germline V gene (reference sequence). The V end was cut by 4 bases, the J end by 3 bases, with 7 bases between. CDR3 sequence: CSATTDYEQYF. Here the CDR3 DNA reads TGCAGTGCTACGACAGACTACGAGCAGTACTTC.